This entry is about one T cell receptor (beta chain). Original handling: For nucleated cells, counts were estimated from reference gene primer amplification. Measured with immunoSEQ multiplex PCR; TCRdb has only the in-frame clones, and not every one. The V and J calls and clone size are taken from that table; D and trimming were inferred from the DNA. The top ten hold around 5% of the sample, which has about 95,000 clones, roughly 81% seen once. V was pared by 3 bases and J by 2 bases, with 5 bases of the junction left unmatched. Germline loops: CDR1 LNHDA, CDR2 SQIVND (reference sequence). CDR3 length: 15 residues. This entry is derived from a study of blood T cell repertoires in COVID-19. Study information: The cDNA or gDNA used as material had been derived from T cells, B-cell-depleted T cells, or PBMCs.

This chain uses TRBV19 with TRBJ2-3, with 7 bases identical to TRBD2. This TCR was sampled from a man at least 80 years old with COVID-19, enrolled during active disease. Sequenced material: peripheral blood. CDR3 amino acids: CASSMRGSHTDTQYF. CDR3 DNA sequence: TGTGCCAGTAGTATGCGGGGGAGCCACACAGATACGCAGTATTTT. Looking up the rest from reference TRBV19 and TRBJ2-3 gives the full variable domain: DGGITQSPKYLFRKEGQNVTLSCEQNLNHDAMYWYRQDPGQGLRLIYYSQIVNDFQKGDIAEGYSVSREKKESFPLTVTSAQKNPTAFYLCASSMRGSHTDTQYFGPGTRLTVL.